This T cell receptor beta chain comes out of a study of T cell responses to AZD1222 COVID-19 vaccine. Study at large: Researchers grouped second doses given at about 4 or about 12 weeks into one pool. Whole-study findings and limits: Only five to seven individuals given AZD1222 were seropositive at baseline. Clonal diversity may have been underestimated in mostly white British donors.

Concerning this clone: Its antigen is not identified.

Profiling relied on immunoSEQ multiplex PCR, and the TCRdb table lists in-frame clones only, not all of them. The sample records roughly 93,000 clones, around 89% being singletons. The sample consisted of peripheral blood, taken on day 0 of AZD1222 vaccination. The receptor comes from an adult in good health.

CDR3 sequence reads: CAWLTGYRAGRNTEAFF. CDR3 in DNA: TGTGCCTGGTTGACGGGATACCGCGCGGGGAGGAACACTGAAGCTTTCTTT. The gene calls are TRBV30 and TRBJ1-1; D gene ambiguous. The CDR3 is 17 residues long. V lost 5 bases, J lost 1 base, and 23 bases lay in between. Germline CDR1 reads GTSNPN; CDR2 reads SVGIG (reference sequence).